This passage covers 5 T cell receptor beta chains from one sample sequenced in a study of blood T cell repertoires in COVID-19. Libraries were prepared by immunoSEQ multiplex PCR; TCRdb keeps only in-frame clonotypes and omits some of them. The sample records under 300,000 clones, roughly 88% being singletons. The sequenced material came from peripheral blood. The receptor set was obtained from a woman in her 30s with acute or convalescent COVID-19.

The rearrangement uses TRBV7-2 and TRBJ2-4; TRBD2 aligns across 10 bases. CDR3 size: 17 residues. Looked up from germline, CDR1 is SGHTA and CDR2 is FQGNSA. With 1 base clipped from V and 0 bases from J, the junction kept 3 bases outside the gene matches. The CDR3 sequence: CASSLGGLAVAKNIQYF. The CDR3 nucleotides read TGTGCCAGCAGCTTAGGAGGACTAGCGGTAGCCAAAAACATTCAGTACTTC.

The V gene is TRBV19, the J gene TRBJ2-5; a possible D gene is TRBD1 (5 bases). Germline CDR1 is LNHDA and CDR2 is SQIVND (reference sequence). The ends were cut back, 5 bases at V and 3 bases at J, with 10 bases in the middle. The CDR3 is 13 residues long. The CDR3 DNA is TGTGCCAGTAGTGTGGACAAAGAAGAGACCCAGTACTTC. Translated, it gives CASSVDKEETQYF.

This chain links TRBV2 with TRBJ1-1; possible D gene TRBD1, 5 bases. The CDR3 totals 15 residues. Germline CDR1 SNHLY, CDR2 FYNNEI. Deletions cut 6 bases from V and 0 bases from J, with 14 bases between. CDR3 protein: CASSPQGGVNTEAFF. CDR3 nucleotide sequence: TGTGCCAGCAGCCCGCAGGGTGGGGTGAACACTGAAGCTTTCTTT.

The chain employs TRBV7-2 and TRBJ1-1, with a weak D call TRBD1 (5 bases). This CDR3 is built from 14 residues. Trimming removed 3 bases from V and 5 bases from J, with 13 bases in between. CDR1 SGHTA and CDR2 FQGNSA come from the germline V gene. CDR3 residues: CASSFQGRGTEAFF. CDR3 in DNA: TGTGCCAGCAGCTTCCAGGGAAGAGGTACTGAAGCTTTCTTT.

The V call is TRBV27, the J call TRBJ2-1; 10 bases match TRBD1. Germline loops: CDR1 MNHEY, CDR2 SMNVEV (reference sequence). With V trimmed by 4 bases and J by 7 bases, 7 bases remained unmatched. The CDR3 loop spans 15 amino acids. The CDR3 nucleotides are TGTGCCAGCAGTTCCCAGGGACAGGGGAGGAATGAGCAGTTCTTC. Amino acid sequence: CASSSQGQGRNEQFF.